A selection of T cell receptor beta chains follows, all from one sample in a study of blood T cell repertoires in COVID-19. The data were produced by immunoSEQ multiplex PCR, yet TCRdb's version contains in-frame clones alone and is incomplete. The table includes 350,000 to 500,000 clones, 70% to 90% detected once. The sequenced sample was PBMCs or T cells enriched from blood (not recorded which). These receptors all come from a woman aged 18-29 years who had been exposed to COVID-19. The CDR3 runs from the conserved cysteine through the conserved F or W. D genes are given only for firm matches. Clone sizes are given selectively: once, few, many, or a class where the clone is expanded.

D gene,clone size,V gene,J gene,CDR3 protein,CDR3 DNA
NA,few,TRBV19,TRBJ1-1,CASSIGSSSVTEAFF,TGTGCCAGTAGTATAGGAAGTAGCAGCGTTACTGAAGCTTTCTTT
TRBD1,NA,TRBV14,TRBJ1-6,CASGRQGLDNSPLHF,TGTGCCAGCGGAAGACAGGGACTCGATAATTCACCCCTCCACTTT
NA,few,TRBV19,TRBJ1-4,CASSISYTEKLFF,TGTGCCAGTAGTATATCTTACACAGAAAAACTGTTTTTT
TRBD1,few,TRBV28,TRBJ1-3,CASRIRGQGPGNTIYF,TGTGCCAGCAGAATACGCGGACAGGGTCCCGGAAACACCATATATTTT
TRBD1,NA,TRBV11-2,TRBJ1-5,CANLSPTGLGNQPQHF,TGTGCCAACCTATCGCCGACAGGGCTAGGCAATCAGCCCCAGCATTTT
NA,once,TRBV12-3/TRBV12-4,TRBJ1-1,CASSLVINSEAFF,TGTGCCAGCAGTTTAGTTATTAACAGTGAAGCTTTCTTT
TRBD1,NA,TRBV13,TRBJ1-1,CASSSPGTGGSRATEAFF,TGTGCCAGCAGCTCCCCCGGGACAGGGGGCAGCCGGGCCACTGAAGCTTTCTTT
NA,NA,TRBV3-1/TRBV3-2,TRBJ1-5,CASSQSVGQPQHF,TGTGCCAGCAGCCAATCGGTCGGTCAGCCCCAGCATTTT
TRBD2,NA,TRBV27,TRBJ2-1,CASSFTSGVGNEQFF,TGTGCCAGCAGTTTCACTAGCGGGGTAGGGAATGAGCAGTTCTTC
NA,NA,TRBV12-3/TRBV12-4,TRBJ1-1,CASTPRLNTEAFF,TGTGCCAGCACCCCCAGATTGAACACTGAAGCTTTCTTT
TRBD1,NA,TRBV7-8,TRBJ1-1,CASNLQGPNTEAFF,TGTGCCAGCAACCTACAGGGGCCGAACACTGAAGCTTTCTTT
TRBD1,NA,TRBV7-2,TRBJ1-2,CASSDPRGLVYGYTF,TGTGCCAGCAGCGACCCCAGGGGGCTGGTCTATGGCTACACCTTC
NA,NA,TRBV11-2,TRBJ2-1,CASSPGQYNEQFF,TGTGCCAGCAGCCCCGGACAGTACAATGAGCAGTTCTTC
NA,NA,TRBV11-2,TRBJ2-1,CASSLDSVVLSYNEQFF,TGTGCCAGCAGCTTAGATTCAGTCGTTCTCTCCTACAATGAGCAGTTCTTC
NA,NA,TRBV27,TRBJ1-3,CASSSQGSGNTIYF,TGTGCCAGCAGTTCACAGGGATCTGGAAACACCATATATTTT
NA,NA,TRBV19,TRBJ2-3,CASKSTRPSTDTQYF,TGTGCCAGTAAATCCACTAGACCCTCCACAGATACGCAGTATTTT
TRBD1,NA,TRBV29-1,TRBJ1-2,CSSDDRENYGYTF,TGCAGCTCTGACGACAGGGAAAACTATGGCTACACCTTC
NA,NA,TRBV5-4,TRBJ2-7,CASSPGEEQGRIEQYF,TGTGCCAGCAGCCCGGGTGAAGAACAGGGCCGAATCGAGCAGTACTTC
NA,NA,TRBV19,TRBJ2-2,CATQTYPFGELFF,TGTGCCACCCAGACATACCCCTTCGGGGAGCTGTTTTTT
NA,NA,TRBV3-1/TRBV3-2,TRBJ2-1,CASSQASRQVKGNEQFF,TGTGCCAGCAGCCAAGCTAGTAGACAGGTAAAGGGCAATGAGCAGTTCTTC
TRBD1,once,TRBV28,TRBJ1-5,CASSLGTGDANQPQHF,TGTGCCAGCAGTTTAGGGACAGGGGATGCCAATCAGCCCCAGCATTTT
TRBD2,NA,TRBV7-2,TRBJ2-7,CASSPLAGAYEQYF,TGTGCCAGCAGCCCCTTGGCGGGGGCCTACGAGCAGTACTTC
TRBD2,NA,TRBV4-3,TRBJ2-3,CASSQDPSGGVSNTDTQYF,TGCGCCAGCAGCCAAGATCCTAGCGGGGGGGTCTCCAACACAGATACGCAGTATTTT
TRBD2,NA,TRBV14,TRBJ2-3,CASSPLFGGGNTDTQYF,TGTGCCAGCAGCCCCCTATTTGGGGGAGGGAACACAGATACGCAGTATTTT
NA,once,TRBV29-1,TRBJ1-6,CSTQTDGYNSPLHF,TGCAGCACTCAGACAGATGGGTATAATTCACCCCTCCACTTT
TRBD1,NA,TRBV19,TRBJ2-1,CASSGTLGQGGINEQFF,TGTGCCAGTAGTGGTACGTTGGGACAGGGAGGCATAAATGAGCAGTTCTTC
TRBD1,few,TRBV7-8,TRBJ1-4,CASSSSATGVGEKLFF,TGTGCCAGCAGCTCGTCCGCAACAGGGGTCGGGGAAAAACTGTTTTTT
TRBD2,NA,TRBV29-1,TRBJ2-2,CSVEGSGGLTGELFF,TGCAGCGTTGAAGGTAGCGGGGGGCTCACCGGGGAGCTGTTTTTT
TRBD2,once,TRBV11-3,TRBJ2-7,CASSFPGTSGGPSYEQYF,TGTGCCAGCAGTTTTCCCGGGACTAGCGGGGGGCCCTCCTACGAGCAGTACTTC
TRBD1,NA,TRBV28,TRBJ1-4,CASSLADRFATNEKLFF,TGTGCCAGCAGTTTAGCGGACAGGTTTGCAACTAATGAAAAACTGTTTTTT
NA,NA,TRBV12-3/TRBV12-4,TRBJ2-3,CASSFSDDTQYF,TGTGCCAGCAGTTTTTCAGATGATACGCAGTATTTT
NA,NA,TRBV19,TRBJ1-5,CASTLTGNIGNQPQHF,TGTGCCAGTACCCTAACCGGGAATATCGGAAATCAGCCCCAGCATTTT
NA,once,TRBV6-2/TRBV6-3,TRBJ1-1,CASSPRTEAFF,TGTGCCAGCAGTCCCAGGACTGAAGCTTTCTTT
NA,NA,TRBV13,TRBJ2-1,CASSLEGEGDSYNEQFF,TGTGCCAGCAGCTTAGAGGGGGAGGGAGACTCCTACAATGAGCAGTTCTTC
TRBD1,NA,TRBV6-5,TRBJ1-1,CASRTDRGQNTEAFF,TGTGCCAGCAGAACCGACAGGGGGCAGAACACTGAAGCTTTCTTT
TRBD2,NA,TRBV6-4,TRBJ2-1,CASSAKTSGDNELFF,TGTGCCAGCAGTGCCAAGACTAGCGGCGACAATGAGCTGTTCTTC
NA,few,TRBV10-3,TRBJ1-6,CAISGEGPVSPLHF,TGTGCCATCAGTGGGGAGGGCCCGGTTTCACCCCTCCACTTT
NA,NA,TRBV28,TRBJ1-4,CASSYGEKLFF,TGTGCCAGCAGTTACGGGGAAAAACTGTTTTTT
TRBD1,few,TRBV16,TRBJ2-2,CASSPTGTGRTGELFF,TGTGCCAGCAGCCCGACAGGGACGGGGAGAACCGGGGAGCTGTTTTTT
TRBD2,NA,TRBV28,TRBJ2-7,CASSFPRGGAYEQYF,TGTGCCAGCAGTTTCCCCCGGGGGGGGGCCTACGAGCAGTACTTC
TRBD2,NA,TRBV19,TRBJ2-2,CASSALAGEKYGGELFF,TGTGCCAGTAGTGCGCTAGCGGGAGAAAAGTACGGCGGGGAGCTGTTTTTT
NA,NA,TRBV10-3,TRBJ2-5,CAISGGGGETQYF,TGTGCCATCAGTGGGGGGGGCGGCGAGACCCAGTACTTC
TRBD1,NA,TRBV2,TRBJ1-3,CASRSGGVGNTIYF,TGTGCCAGCAGATCAGGGGGAGTTGGAAACACCATATATTTT
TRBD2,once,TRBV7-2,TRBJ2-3,CASKTSGGALDTQYF,TGTGCCAGCAAGACTAGCGGGGGGGCGTTAGATACGCAGTATTTT
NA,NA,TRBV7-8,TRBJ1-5,CASSLVAGFSNQPQHF,TGTGCCAGCAGCTTAGTTGCAGGGTTTAGCAATCAGCCCCAGCATTTT
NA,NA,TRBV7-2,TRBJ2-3,CASSLARDTDTQYF,TGTGCCAGCAGCCTAGCGAGAGACACAGATACGCAGTATTTT
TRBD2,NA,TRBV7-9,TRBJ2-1,CASSLSRTSGGGDEQFF,TGTGCCAGCAGCTTATCCCGGACTAGCGGGGGGGGAGATGAGCAGTTCTTC
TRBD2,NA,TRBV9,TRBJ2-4,CASSVRSGGGFDIQYF,TGTGCCAGCAGCGTACGATCGGGAGGCGGGTTTGACATTCAGTACTTC
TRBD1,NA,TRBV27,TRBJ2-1,CASSPRTGGYNEQFF,TGTGCCAGCAGTCCACGGACAGGGGGTTACAATGAGCAGTTCTTC
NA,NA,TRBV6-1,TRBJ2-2,CASSELVRNTGELFF,TGTGCCAGCAGTGAATTAGTACGGAACACCGGGGAGCTGTTTTTT
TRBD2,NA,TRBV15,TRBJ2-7,CATSRGLAGVPVSYEQYF,TGTGCCACCAGCAGGGGACTAGCGGGAGTCCCGGTATCCTACGAGCAGTACTTC
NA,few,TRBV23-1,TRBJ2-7,CASSPEQGSRYEQYF,TGCGCCAGCAGTCCGGAACAGGGTTCTCGTTACGAGCAGTACTTC
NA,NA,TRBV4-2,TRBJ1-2,CASSPPLARGQGGYTF,TGTGCCAGCAGCCCCCCCCTTGCGCGGGGGCAGGGTGGCTACACCTTC
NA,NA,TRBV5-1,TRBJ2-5,CASSLGVGETQYF,TGCGCCAGCAGCTTGGGCGTCGGTGAGACCCAGTACTTC
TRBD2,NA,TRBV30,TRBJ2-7,CAWSRRGGPEQYF,TGTGCCTGGAGTCGGCGGGGGGGTCCCGAGCAGTACTTC
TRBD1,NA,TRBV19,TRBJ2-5,CASSRDRGETQYF,TGTGCCAGTAGTAGGGACAGGGGTGAGACCCAGTACTTC
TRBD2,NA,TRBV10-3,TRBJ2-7,CAISARLASSYEQYF,TGTGCCATCAGTGCTAGACTAGCGTCCTCCTACGAGCAGTACTTC
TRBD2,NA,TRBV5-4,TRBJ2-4,CASSSPGGSKNIQYF,TGTGCCAGCAGCAGCCCCGGGGGGTCCAAAAACATTCAGTACTTC
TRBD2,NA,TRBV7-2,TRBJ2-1,CASSENSGGVGNEQFF,TGTGCCAGCAGCGAAAATAGCGGGGGAGTGGGTAATGAGCAGTTCTTC
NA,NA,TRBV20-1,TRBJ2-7,CSARVRGEQYF,TGCAGTGCTAGAGTAAGGGGCGAGCAGTACTTC